Reported below is one T cell receptor (beta chain). Its target is not known. The data originate from a study of CD8 T cells in ankylosing spondylitis. General observations from the study: Blood from ankylosing spondylitis patients appeared to carry a characteristic eight-variant TCR beta motif. Disease-linked clones bore a CD8+ phenotype, appearing relatively rarely in peripheral blood.

Germline values: CDR1 GTSNPN, CDR2 SVGIG (reference sequence). V gave up 4 bases and J gave up 2 bases, with 12 bases separating them. The CDR3 length is 13 residues. TCRdb independently ran MiXCR on the 5' RACE reads; one entry per CDR3 protein. The sample has 180,000 or so distinct CDR3 sequences, around 10% seen once. This chain uses TRBV30 with TRBJ2-7, with a tentative D call TRBD1 (6 bases). The TCR originated in a male donor with ankylosing spondylitis or in good health (not recorded which). The material sequenced was blood, either unsorted or a sorted T cell fraction (not recorded which). CDR3 loop: CAWNRDIAYEQYF. CDR3 bases: TGTGCCTGGAACCGGGACATCGCCTACGAGCAGTACTTC. Full variable domain (rest looked up from reference TRBV30 and TRBJ2-7): SQTIHQWPATLVQPVGSPLSLECTVEGTSNPNLYWYRQAAGRGLQLLFYSVGIGQISSEVPQNLSASRPQDRQFILSSKKLLLSDSGFYLCAWNRDIAYEQYFGPGTRLTVT.